This is a list of T cell receptor beta chains from one sample in a study of cytomegalovirus exposure and HLA in healthy donors. Sequencing used immunoSEQ multiplex PCR; TCRdb keeps in-frame clones, though not all of them. In the table there are around 160,000 clones, approximately 73% of which are singletons. Sequencing used PBMCs. These receptors were obtained from a woman between 18 and 29 years old in good health and CMV-seronegative. CDR3s include the opening cysteine and the closing phenylalanine or tryptophan. Each record gives: V gene, D gene, J gene, clone size, CDR3 DNA, CDR3 protein. A D gene is named only where the DNA matches it firmly. Not all rows give a size; the values are once, few, many and, for expanded clones, a class.

>TRBV6-5|TRBD1|TRBJ1-2|few
TGTGCCAGCAGTGGAAAACAGGGGACGAACTATGGCTACACCTTC
CASSGKQGTNYGYTF
>TRBV4-1|TRBD2|TRBJ2-1|-
TGCGCCAGCAGCCTCGACGGGGGGGCCCCCCACTACAATGAGCAGTTCTTC
CASSLDGGAPHYNEQFF
>TRBV9|-|TRBJ1-2|-
TGTGCCAGCAGCGCCGACGCAGGTGGCTATGGCTACACCTTC
CASSADAGGYGYTF
>TRBV5-4|TRBD1|TRBJ1-2|few
TGTGCCAGCAGCTTATGGACAGGGGGGAACTATGGCTACACCTTC
CASSLWTGGNYGYTF
>TRBV19|TRBD1|TRBJ1-2|-
TGTGCCAGTAGTCGGGACAGGGGTATGTATGGCTACACCTTC
CASSRDRGMYGYTF
>TRBV9|TRBD2|TRBJ2-5|few
TGTGCCAGCAGCGAGGACCCTAGCGGGGGAAAGGGAGAGACCCAGTACTTC
CASSEDPSGGKGETQYF
>TRBV7-2|-|TRBJ2-5|-
TGTGCCAGCAGCTTAGCAGCGTCGTCAGAGACCCAGTACTTC
CASSLAASSETQYF
>TRBV6-5|TRBD1|TRBJ1-5|few
TGTGCCAGCAGTTTCACCCAGGGGGCCCGCGGTAGGGCCCAGCATTTT
CASSFTQGARGRAQHF
>TRBV18|-|TRBJ1-2|-
TGTGCCAGCTCACCCCAGGGAAACAGGGATGGCTACACCTTC
CASSPQGNRDGYTF
>TRBV7-8|-|TRBJ1-4|-
TGTGCCAGCAGCAAACAGGGTTGGAATGAAAAACTGTTTTTT
CASSKQGWNEKLFF
>TRBV19|-|TRBJ2-6|-
TGTGCCAGTAGTTCCGGGCGGGTCTCTGGGGCCAACGTCCTGACTTTC
CASSSGRVSGANVLTF
>TRBV25-1|TRBD1|TRBJ2-2|few
TGTGCCAGCAAGGGGGAAGGGGGCGTCGGGACCGGGGAGCTGTTTTTT
CASKGEGGVGTGELFF
>TRBV5-1|-|TRBJ2-7|few
TGCGCCAGCAGCGGGAGGGGGGGCATCTCCTACGAGCAGTACTTC
CASSGRGGISYEQYF
>TRBV7-2|TRBD2|TRBJ2-3|once
TGTGCCAGCAGCATTAGCGGGGGGTGGACAGATACGCAGTATTTT
CASSISGGWTDTQYF
>TRBV19|-|TRBJ2-3|-
TGTGCCAGTAGTATAGGGAGTCCCCCGGGTACGCAGTATTTT
CASSIGSPPGTQYF
>TRBV21-1|-|TRBJ2-2|few
TGTGCCAGCAGCAAATATAGGGGGACACAAGCCACCGGGGAGCTGTTTTTT
CASSKYRGTQATGELFF
>TRBV25-1|-|TRBJ2-5|-
TGTGCCAGCAGTGGAACAGTCCAGGGGACCCAGTACTTC
CASSGTVQGTQYF
>TRBV9|-|TRBJ1-2|few
TGTGCCAGCAGCGTAGCTCTAACAGACAGGAGGTATGGCTACACCTTC
CASSVALTDRRYGYTF
>TRBV27|-|TRBJ2-1|-
TGTGCCAGCAGTTTATTGGGTGCAGGGCCTTCAAATGAGCAGTTCTTC
CASSLLGAGPSNEQFF
>TRBV30|-|TRBJ1-2|few
TGTGCCTGGAGCAAGGCAGGGTCCTATGGCTACACCTTC
CAWSKAGSYGYTF
>TRBV18|TRBD2|TRBJ2-1|-
TGTGCCAGCTCACCACCCGGGACTAGCGGATACAATGAGCAGTTCTTC
CASSPPGTSGYNEQFF
>TRBV12-1|-|TRBJ2-2|-
TGTGCCAGCGCCACCCTTTCCCCCGGGGACAGCCGAACCGGGGAGCTGTTTTTT
CASATLSPGDSRTGELFF
>TRBV14|-|TRBJ1-2|-
TGTGCCAGCAGCCAAGCAAATACAGGGCGAACTAACTATGGCTACACCTTC
CASSQANTGRTNYGYTF
>TRBV5-1|-|TRBJ2-1|once
TGCGCCAGCACAGATAGGGCAGGGGACAATGAGCAGTTCTTC
CASTDRAGDNEQFF
>TRBV19|-|TRBJ2-2|-
TGTGCCAGTAGGAAACAGGAGGGTTTTCCCGGGGAGCTGTTTTTT
CASRKQEGFPGELFF
>TRBV27|TRBD2|TRBJ2-7|-
TGTGCCAGCAGTTTATTCGTCGGGGGGGCCGAATCCTACGAGCAGTACTTC
CASSLFVGGAESYEQYF
>TRBV5-1|TRBD2|TRBJ2-5|-
TGCGCCAGCAGCTTGGCCTCGACTAGCGGGGGTAAAGAGACCCAGTACTTC
CASSLASTSGGKETQYF
>TRBV5-4|TRBD1|TRBJ2-5|-
TGTGCCAGCAGCTTCACAGGGGAAGAGACCCAGTACTTC
CASSFTGEETQYF
>TRBV5-6|-|TRBJ1-6|-
TGTGCCAGCAGCTTCGGGGGGAGGGGCGGTAATTCACCCCTCCACTTT
CASSFGGRGGNSPLHF
>TRBV5-4|-|TRBJ2-1|-
TGTGCCAGCAGCTTGCCCGGGTACAATGAGCAGTTCTTC
CASSLPGYNEQFF
>TRBV27|-|TRBJ2-2|-
TGTGCCAGCAGTTCCCCGCAGGGGAGAATTGGCACCGGGGAGCTGTTTTTT
CASSSPQGRIGTGELFF
>TRBV25-1|-|TRBJ2-2|few
TGTGCCAGCAGCTCAGACTCCCTCACCGGGGAGCTGTTTTTT
CASSSDSLTGELFF
>TRBV19|-|TRBJ2-5|-
TGTGCCAGTAGTATCAGGGAAGGGGAGACCCAGTACTTC
CASSIREGETQYF
>TRBV19|TRBD1|TRBJ2-2|-
TGTGCCACCCGAACAGGGGGCTCAACCGGGGAGCTGTTTTTT
CATRTGGSTGELFF
>TRBV5-1|TRBD2|TRBJ2-1|-
TGCGCCAGCAGCCTGGAAGGACTAGCGGTCCACAATGAGCAGTTCTTC
CASSLEGLAVHNEQFF
>TRBV6-1|TRBD1|TRBJ1-4|-
TGTGCCAGCAGTGCCCGACAGGGAGACACAAGAAAACTGTTTTTT
CASSARQGDTRKLFF
>TRBV9|TRBD2|TRBJ2-1|-
TGTGCCAGCAGCCAGAGACTAGCATCCTACAATGAGCAGTTCTTC
CASSQRLASYNEQFF
>TRBV7-9|-|TRBJ1-1|-
TGTGCCAGCAGCTCTCGTTCTGAGACTGAAGCTTTCTTT
CASSSRSETEAFF
>TRBV5-4|TRBD1|TRBJ2-5|few
TGTGCCAGCAGCCAAAACAGGGGTGAGGAGACCCAGTACTTC
CASSQNRGEETQYF
>TRBV5-4|TRBD1|TRBJ1-2|-
TGTGCCAGCAGCCCGGGACAGGTCGGCGGCTACACCTTC
CASSPGQVGGYTF
>TRBV29-1|-|TRBJ1-1|-
TGCAGCGTCCTCGGGATGGGGGCCACTGAAGCTTTCTTT
CSVLGMGATEAFF
>TRBV7-3|-|TRBJ1-1|-
TGTGCCAGCAGCCCGCAACAGGCTACGAACACTGAAGCTTTCTTT
CASSPQQATNTEAFF
>TRBV9|TRBD1|TRBJ1-3|-
TGTGCCAGCAGCGTCGGGACAGTTCACCGAGGAAACACCATATATTTT
CASSVGTVHRGNTIYF
>TRBV15|TRBD1|TRBJ2-3|-
TGTGCCACCAGCAGATTCGGGGACAGCCTTACAGATACGCAGTATTTT
CATSRFGDSLTDTQYF
>TRBV4-3|-|TRBJ2-1|-
TGCGCCAGCAGCCAAGATCGACTCAGTGATGAGCAGTTCTTC
CASSQDRLSDEQFF
>TRBV18|-|TRBJ2-7|-
TGTGCCAGCTCACCAGGCAGGGGTTTGTACGAGCAGTACTTC
CASSPGRGLYEQYF
>TRBV5-1|TRBD1|TRBJ1-2|-
TGCGCCAGCAGCTTGGCCAGTAACAGGGGAGGCTATGGCTACACCTTC
CASSLASNRGGYGYTF
>TRBV2|TRBD1|TRBJ2-1|-
TGTGCCAGCAGTGGGGACAGGTCCTACAATGAGCAGTTCTTC
CASSGDRSYNEQFF
>TRBV4-3|-|TRBJ1-5|-
TGCGCCAGCAGCCAAGAGCAGATTAATCAGCCCCAGCATTTT
CASSQEQINQPQHF
>TRBV12-5|-|TRBJ2-5|-
TGTGCTAGTGGTTTCAGGGAAGAGACCCAGTACTTC
CASGFREETQYF
>TRBV25-1|TRBD1|TRBJ2-5|-
TGTGCCAGCAGTGATCCGGGACAGGGGGCGGAGGAAGAGACCCAGTACTTC
CASSDPGQGAEEETQYF
>TRBV7-2|TRBD1|TRBJ1-3|many
TGTGCCAGCAGCTTGGGGGGACAGGGGGTCTCTGGAAACACCATATATTTT
CASSLGGQGVSGNTIYF
>TRBV27|-|TRBJ2-4|-
TGTGCCAGCAGTTTCAGACAGTCCCAAAACATTCAGTACTTC
CASSFRQSQNIQYF
>TRBV2|-|TRBJ1-2|-
TGTGCCAGCAGTGATTGGGAGAGGCATGGCTACACCTTC
CASSDWERHGYTF
>TRBV5-8|-|TRBJ1-5|-
TGTGCCAGCAGCTTTTATCGGGGGGCGAGCAATCAGCCCCAGCATTTT
CASSFYRGASNQPQHF